This TCR beta chain was identified during a study of graft-versus-host responses after intestinal transplantation. Comment on this clone: The junction differs from germline at one of its ends, possibly a read error.

The starting material, graft tissue, was processed to release intraepithelial and lamina propria lymphocytes. Assay: immunoSEQ multiplex PCR; the TCRdb copy retains only in-frame clones and omits some. The sample records about 15,000 clones, approximately 70% being singletons. This CDR3 is 14 amino acids long. Germline values: CDR1 MNHEY, CDR2 SVGAGI. This chain uses TRBV6-5 with TRBJ1-4; maybe TRBD1 (5 bases). The receptor was isolated from a human patient who received an intestinal transplant, so some T cells may come from the graft donor. Sequencing used ileum tissue, obtained just over 700 days after intestinal transplantation. The CDR3 nucleotides are TGTGCCAGCAGTTACGGGACGGTTAATGAAGAACTGTTTTTT. Translation gives CASSYGTVNEELFF.